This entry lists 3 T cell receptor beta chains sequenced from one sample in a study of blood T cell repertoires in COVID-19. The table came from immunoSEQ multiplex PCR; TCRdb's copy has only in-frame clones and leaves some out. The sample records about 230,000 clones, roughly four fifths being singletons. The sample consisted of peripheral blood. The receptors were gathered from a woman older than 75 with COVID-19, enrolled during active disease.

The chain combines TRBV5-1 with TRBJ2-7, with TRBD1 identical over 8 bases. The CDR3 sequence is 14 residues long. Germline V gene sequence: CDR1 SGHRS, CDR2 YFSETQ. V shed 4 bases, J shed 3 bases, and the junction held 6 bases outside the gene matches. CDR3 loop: CASSEDRAVYEQYF. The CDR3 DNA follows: TGCGCCAGCAGCGAGGACAGGGCCGTCTACGAGCAGTACTTC.

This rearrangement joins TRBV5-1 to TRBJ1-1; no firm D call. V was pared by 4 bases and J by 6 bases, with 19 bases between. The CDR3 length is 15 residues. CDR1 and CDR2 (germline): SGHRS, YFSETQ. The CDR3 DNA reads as TGCGCCAGCAGCCCCGGAAAATTGACAAAGCCTGAAGCTTTCTTT. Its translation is CASSPGKLTKPEAFF.

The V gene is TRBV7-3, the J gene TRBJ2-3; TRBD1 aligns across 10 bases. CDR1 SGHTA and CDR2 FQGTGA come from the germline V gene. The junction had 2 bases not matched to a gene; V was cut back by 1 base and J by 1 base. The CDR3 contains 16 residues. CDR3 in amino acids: CASSLIGTGGTDTQYF. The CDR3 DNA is TGTGCCAGCAGCTTAATAGGGACAGGGGGCACAGATACGCAGTATTTT. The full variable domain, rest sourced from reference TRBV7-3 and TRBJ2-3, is GAGVSQTPSNKVTEKGKYVELRCDPISGHTALYWYRQSLGQGPEFLIYFQGTGAADDSGLPNDRFFAVRPEGSVSTLKIQRTERGDSAVYLCASSLIGTGGTDTQYFGPGTRLTVL.